This T cell receptor (beta chain) was observed in a study of shared clonotypes between healthy human individuals. Study-level points and caveats: Non-shared clonotypes showed lower generation probabilities than clonotypes common to all four donors.

Tens of thousands of T cell genomes, or 200 ng DNA, went into the sorted-subset replicate PCRs. The data were produced by immunoSEQ multiplex PCR, yet TCRdb's version contains in-frame clones alone and is incomplete. The data contain 1,400,000 or so clones, approximately 98.5% of them singletons. In regard to this clone: Antigen unknown.

The receptor was derived from a man younger than 40 in good health. The sequencing input was naive CD4+ T cells sorted from blood. The subset was: CD45RA+ positively selected.

In DNA, the CDR3 is TGCGCCAGCAGCTTGGAGAGTATGAACACTGAAGCTTTCTTT. Translating it yields CASSLESMNTEAFF. This chain uses TRBV5-1 with TRBJ1-1; D is ambiguous. Trimming left V 0 bases short and J 0 bases short, with 6 bases between. The V gene's germline CDR1 is SGHRS and CDR2 YFSETQ. This CDR3 is 14 amino acids long.